A selection of T cell receptor beta chains follows, all from one sample in a study of CD8 T cells in Susac syndrome. From the immunoSEQ multiplex PCR reads, TCRdb called clonotypes with MiXCR, one entry per CDR3 protein. The sample contains approximately 120,000 distinct CDR3 sequences, roughly 95% of which appear only once. Source material: CD4+ T cells from PBMCs. These receptors were collected from a human donor in good health. The CDR3 runs from the conserved cysteine through the conserved F or W. D genes are given only for firm matches.

>TRBJ2-5|TRBV20-1|TRBD2
CSAQHPGTSGETQYF
>TRBJ2-4|TRBV5-5|TRBD2
CASSLRGSGSGDIQYF
>TRBJ2-5|TRBV6-6|TRBD2
CASSIPGLPREQYF
>TRBJ2-1|TRBV5-1|TRBD1
CASSPGQIFSNEQFF
>TRBJ2-1|TRBV29-1|NA
CSVEEQVYNEQFF
>TRBJ2-1|TRBV7-9|NA
CASSSTWIQFF
>TRBJ2-1|TRBV5-1|TRBD2
CASSSTAGGINNEQFF
>TRBJ2-1|TRBV3-1|NA
CASSHTDRNNEQFF
>TRBJ2-2|TRBV3-1|NA
CASSQAGGGTGELFF
>TRBJ2-7|TRBV2|TRBD2
CASRREGPSYEQYF
>TRBJ2-7|TRBV28|NA
CASSQLGFGAQPVDYEQYF
>TRBJ2-4|TRBV6-2/TRBV6-3|TRBD2
CASSTSASGGIQYF
>TRBJ1-2|TRBV27|NA
CASSSLSSENYGYTF
>TRBJ2-1|TRBV4-3|NA
CASSQDWWLRPYNEQFF
>TRBJ2-5|TRBV6-1|TRBD2
CASTETSGSLVRQETQYF
>TRBJ2-2|TRBV12-3/TRBV12-4|NA
CASSLEENAGELFF
>TRBJ1-1|TRBV9|NA
CASSPPSSLVRKVTEAFF
>TRBJ2-2|TRBV30|NA
CAWSKDSLNTGELFF
>TRBJ1-2|TRBV30|TRBD1
CALWQGAGGYTF
>TRBJ2-1|TRBV4-1|TRBD2
CASSQVGPAGGSSYNEQFF
>TRBJ2-7|TRBV29-1|NA
CSASTEGSSYEQYF
>TRBJ1-5|TRBV28|NA
CASSFNSDKAQHF
>TRBJ2-1|TRBV3-1|TRBD1
CASSQETGRGNEQFF
>TRBJ2-7|TRBV27|TRBD2
CASSPFLAGGLYF
>TRBJ2-1|TRBV6-2/TRBV6-3|NA
CASSYLNNEQFF